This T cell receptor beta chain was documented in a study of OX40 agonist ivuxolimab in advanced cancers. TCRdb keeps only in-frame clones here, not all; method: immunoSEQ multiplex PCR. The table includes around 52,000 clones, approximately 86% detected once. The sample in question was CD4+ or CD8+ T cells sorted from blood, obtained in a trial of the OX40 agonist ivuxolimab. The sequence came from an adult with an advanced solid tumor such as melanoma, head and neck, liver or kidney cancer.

CDR3 coding DNA: TGTGCCTGGAGTGTTGGCGGTTCCTACGAGCAGTACTTC. Its translation is CAWSVGGSYEQYF. This chain joins TRBV30 and TRBJ2-7; D is ambiguous. CDR1 and CDR2 (germline): GTSNPN, SVGIG (reference sequence). This CDR3 has 13 amino acids. Trimming pared 0 bases from V and 1 base from J, leaving 7 bases between.